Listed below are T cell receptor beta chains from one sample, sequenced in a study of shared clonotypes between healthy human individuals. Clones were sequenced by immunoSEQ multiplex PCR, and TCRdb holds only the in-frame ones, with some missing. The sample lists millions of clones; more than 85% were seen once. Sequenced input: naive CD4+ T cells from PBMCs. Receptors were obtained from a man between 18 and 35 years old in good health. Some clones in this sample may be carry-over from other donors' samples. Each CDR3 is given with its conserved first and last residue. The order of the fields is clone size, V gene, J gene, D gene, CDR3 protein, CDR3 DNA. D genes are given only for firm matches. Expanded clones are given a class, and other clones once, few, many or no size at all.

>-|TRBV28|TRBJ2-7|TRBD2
CASALGGERYEQYF
TGTGCCAGCGCCCTGGGGGGGGAAAGGTACGAGCAGTACTTC
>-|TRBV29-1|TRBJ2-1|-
CSGGDNEQFF
TGCAGCGGGGGGGACAATGAGCAGTTCTTC
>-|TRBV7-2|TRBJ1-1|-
CASSLFADPNTEAFF
TGTGCCAGCAGCTTATTCGCGGATCCGAACACTGAAGCTTTCTTT
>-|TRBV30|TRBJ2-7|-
CAWSPGAPYEQYF
TGTGCCTGGAGCCCGGGGGCCCCCTACGAGCAGTACTTC
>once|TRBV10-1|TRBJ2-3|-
CASSESDGLTDTQYF
TGCGCCAGCAGTGAGTCGGACGGACTCACAGATACGCAGTATTTT
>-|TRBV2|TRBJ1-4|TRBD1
CASRQGFNEKLFF
TGTGCCAGCAGACAGGGGTTTAATGAAAAACTGTTTTTT
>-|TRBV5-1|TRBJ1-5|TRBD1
CASSLAGTAYQPQHF
TGCGCCAGCAGCTTGGCGGGGACAGCTTATCAGCCCCAGCATTTT
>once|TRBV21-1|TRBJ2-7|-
CASSYQQGISEQYF
TGTGCCAGCAGCTACCAACAGGGAATCTCCGAGCAGTACTTC
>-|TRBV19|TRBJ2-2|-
CASRLTEARTPLNGELFF
TGTGCCAGTAGATTAACGGAGGCAAGGACCCCACTCAACGGGGAGCTGTTTTTT
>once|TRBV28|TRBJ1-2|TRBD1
CASSLGPGQGYGYTF
TGTGCCAGCAGTTTAGGGCCCGGACAGGGGTATGGCTACACCTTC
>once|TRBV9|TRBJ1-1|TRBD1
CASRRTGSSTEAFF
TGTGCCAGCAGGCGGACAGGGAGTAGCACTGAAGCTTTCTTT